Below are 28 T cell receptor beta chains sequenced from a single sample in a study of neoadjuvant nivolumab and ipilimumab in lung cancer. TCRdb's copy holds only in-frame clones and misses some; the assay was immunoSEQ multiplex PCR. This table holds some 43,000 clones, 75% to 90% found once. Source: blood, taken before neoadjuvant nivolumab, alone or with ipilimumab. Receptors were obtained from an adult with non-small cell lung cancer. Some clones in this sample may be carry-over from other donors' samples.

This clone was observed a few times. The gene calls are TRBV19 and TRBJ1-5; D remains unclear. Per germline, CDR1 LNHDA and CDR2 SQIVND (reference sequence). V was pared by 7 bases and J by 6 bases, with 13 bases between. This CDR3 has 13 residues. CDR3 amino acids: CASTPSGSQPQHF. CDR3 in DNA: TGTGCCAGTACCCCCAGCGGAAGTCAGCCCCAGCATTTT.

The count of this clone is one. The chain is built from TRBV6-1 and TRBJ2-7; 11 bases match TRBD1. This CDR3 has 13 residues. V lost 6 bases and J lost 5; bases outside the gene matches: 3. Germline CDR1 and CDR2: MNHNS and SASEGT. The DNA for the CDR3 is TGTGCCAGCAGGCCGGGACAGGGGGACGAGCAGTACTTC. This gives the protein CASRPGQGDEQYF.

V usage is TRBV13 and J usage is TRBJ2-1, with TRBD2 identical over 16 bases. V lost 5 bases to trimming and J lost 8 bases; unmatched junction nucleotides: 9. The CDR3 covers 17 residues. Germline-derived CDR1 and CDR2 are PRHDT and FYEKMQ (reference sequence). CDR3 DNA sequence: TGTGCCAGCAGCCGACCGGGACTAGCGGGAGGGATGGATGAGCAGTTCTTC. Residues: CASSRPGLAGGMDEQFF. The variable domain in full, completed from reference TRBV13 and TRBJ2-1, reads AAGVIQSPRHLIKEKRETATLKCYPIPRHDTVYWYQQGPGQDPQFLISFYEKMQSDKGSIPDRFSAQQFSDYHSELNMSSLELGDSALYFCASSRPGLAGGMDEQFFGPGTRLTVL.

The chain carries TRBV30 and TRBJ2-7; 10 nucleotides match TRBD2. This CDR3 is built from 15 residues. Germline V lookup: CDR1 GTSNPN, CDR2 SVGIG (reference sequence). Trimming at V came to 5 bases and at J to 4 bases, leaving 11 bases not matched to a gene. CDR3 in amino acids: CAWSHEASGRYEQYF. CDR3 DNA: TGTGCCTGGTCACATGAAGCTAGCGGGAGATACGAGCAGTACTTC. Full variable domain (rest looked up from reference TRBV30 and TRBJ2-7): SQTIHQWPATLVQPVGSPLSLECTVEGTSNPNLYWYRQAAGRGLQLLFYSVGIGQISSEVPQNLSASRPQDRQFILSSKKLLLSDSGFYLCAWSHEASGRYEQYFGPGTRLTVT.

This clone was observed a single time. The chain couples TRBV7-3 to TRBJ2-1, with D tentatively TRBD1 (5 bases). The V end lost 4 bases, the J end lost 4 bases, and 17 bases lay between the germline ends. Germline V gene lookup returns CDR1 SGHTA and CDR2 FQGTGA. The CDR3 runs 16 residues. CDR3 residues: CASSSVQLNRYNEQFF. CDR3 DNA: TGTGCCAGCAGCTCCGTACAACTAAACAGGTACAATGAGCAGTTCTTC.

The chain has TRBV18 and TRBJ1-4; 10 positions agree with TRBD1. The CDR3 is made up of 17 amino acids. Germline lookup yields CDR1 KGHSH and CDR2 LQKENI. Losses at the gene ends were 0 bases for V and 3 bases for J; bases not matched to a gene: 4. The CDR3 sequence is CASSPPSGQGPNEKLFF. The CDR3 DNA is TGTGCCAGCTCACCACCTTCGGGACAGGGGCCTAATGAAAAACTGTTTTTT.

The CDR3 reads CASSFGTGLLSTEAFF. CDR3 nucleotides: TGTGCCAGCAGCTTCGGGACAGGGCTTTTAAGCACTGAAGCTTTCTTT. The chain couples TRBV7-2 to TRBJ1-1; 9 bases align to TRBD1. Germline CDR1 and CDR2: SGHTA and FQGNSA. The CDR3 runs to 16 residues. With 3 bases clipped from V and 4 bases from J, the junction kept 9 bases outside the gene matches.

This chain uses TRBV11-2 with TRBJ2-1; TRBD1 is a possible D gene (5 bases). CDR3 size: 14 residues. Germline lookup yields CDR1 SGHAT and CDR2 FQNNGV. Between the trimmed V and J ends, which lost 1 base and 9 bases, there was a span of 13 bases. Here the CDR3 reads CASSLGGREREQFF. CDR3 sequence (DNA): TGTGCCAGCAGCTTAGGGGGCCGTGAACGTGAGCAGTTCTTC.

The rearrangement uses TRBV7-6 and TRBJ2-2; tentatively, D is TRBD1 (6 bases). Germline loops: CDR1 SGHVS, CDR2 FNYEAQ. This CDR3 comprises 15 residues. V gave up 8 bases and J gave up 4 bases, with 17 bases separating them. CDR3 loop: CASCAGTPITGELFF. DNA for the CDR3: TGTGCCAGCTGCGCCGGGACACCTATCACCGGGGAGCTGTTTTTT.

The rearrangement joins TRBV7-2 to TRBJ1-5; D uncertain. CDR3 size: 15 residues. The V and J ends lost 1 base and 1 base respectively, with 8 bases between them. The germline V gene has CDR1 SGHTA and CDR2 FQGNSA. CDR3 protein: CASSLVSRSNQPQHF. CDR3 DNA: TGTGCCAGCAGCTTAGTATCCAGGAGCAATCAGCCCCAGCATTTT.

This chain connects TRBV6-1 to TRBJ1-2; D unclear. The CDR3 is 14 residues long. Germline CDR1 MNHNS, CDR2 SASEGT. Trimming took 7 bases from V and 8 from J, leaving 20 bases between them. The chain's CDR3 is CASTERTAPGGYTF. The CDR3 region has the DNA TGTGCCAGCACCGAAAGGACCGCGCCGGGAGGCTACACCTTC.

This chain links TRBV5-1 with TRBJ1-1; 7 bases agree with TRBD1. This CDR3 contains 14 residues. V lost 4 bases and J lost 1; bases outside the gene matches: 4. The germline CDR1 and CDR2 sequences are SGHRS and YFSETQ. The CDR3 nucleotides are TGCGCCAGCAGCCTGGACAGGCCGAACACTGAAGCTTTCTTT. It translates to CASSLDRPNTEAFF.

In this sample, this clone turned up once. The chain recombines TRBV5-1 with TRBJ2-5; D may correspond to TRBD1 or TRBD2 (5 bases each). V was cut by 7 bases and J by 2 bases, with 15 bases left in between. Germline V gene lookup returns CDR1 SGHRS and CDR2 YFSETQ. The CDR3 runs 14 residues. CDR3 region: CASRQGSGQETQYF. In DNA form, the CDR3 reads TGCGCCAGCCGCCAGGGCAGCGGACAAGAGACCCAGTACTTC.

The V and J genes are TRBV7-9 and TRBJ2-3, with TRBD2 identical over 8 bases. CDR3 size: 15 residues. The V gene's germline CDR1 is SEHNR and CDR2 FQNEAQ (reference sequence). J was trimmed by 0 bases and V by 6 bases; bases with no gene match: 5. The CDR3 bases are TGTGCCAGCAGGGGGCCGGGAGGGAGCACAGATACGCAGTATTTT. The encoded protein is CASRGPGGSTDTQYF.

The gene calls are TRBV11-2 and TRBJ2-1, with TRBD2 matching over 14 bases. The CDR3 is made up of 17 amino acids. Germline V gene sequence: CDR1 SGHAT, CDR2 FQNNGV. Germline trimming cut 5 bases from V and 6 bases from J; bases unmatched to any gene: 9. CDR3 sequence: CASSPRTSGRLGNEQFF. CDR3 sequence (DNA): TGTGCCAGCAGCCCCCGGACTAGCGGGAGGCTGGGCAATGAGCAGTTCTTC.

This clone showed up just a few times. The CDR3 region has the DNA TGTGCCAGCAGTGGCGAGGGGGCACCCACCGGGGAGCTGTTTTTT. Its protein product is CASSGEGAPTGELFF. The rearrangement joins TRBV2 to TRBJ2-2, with 7 bases fitting TRBD1. Germline V gene data show CDR1 as SNHLY and CDR2 as FYNNEI. V dropped 4 bases and J dropped 4; count of bases not matched to a gene: 6. This CDR3 region has 15 residues.

The chain couples TRBV5-1 to TRBJ2-7, with TRBD1 matching 10 bases. V shed 5 bases and J 3 bases; nucleotides not matched to a gene: 2. The germline V gene has CDR1 SGHRS and CDR2 YFSETQ. This CDR3 has 13 residues. CDR3 amino acids: CASSWDRGYEQYF. Here the CDR3 DNA reads TGCGCCAGCAGTTGGGACAGGGGCTACGAGCAGTACTTC. Full variable domain (missing parts from reference TRBV5-1 and TRBJ2-7): KAGVTQTPRYLIKTRGQQVTLSCSPISGHRSVSWYQQTPGQGLQFLFEYFSETQRNKGNFPGRFSGRQFSNSRSEMNVSTLELGDSALYLCASSWDRGYEQYFGPGTRLTVT.

The CDR3 reads CASSSGGTGGAEAFF. The CDR3 nucleotides read TGCGCCAGCAGCTCCGGGGGGACAGGGGGCGCGGAAGCTTTCTTT. The chain employs TRBV5-1 and TRBJ1-1; 12 positions agree with TRBD1. The J segment lost 8 bases and the V segment lost 3 bases, leaving 8 bases of the junction unmatched. This CDR3 has 15 amino acids. CDR1 and CDR2 from the germline V gene are SGHRS and YFSETQ.

The chain links TRBV5-6 to TRBJ2-7, with D possibly TRBD1 on 5 matching bases. The germline V and J ends were trimmed by 6 bases and 2 bases, with 21 bases remaining between them. CDR1 and CDR2 (germline): SGHDT, YYEEEE. The CDR3 has 16 amino acids. The chain's CDR3 is CASTITGITVPYEQYF. The CDR3 region has the DNA TGTGCCAGCACAATCACAGGTATCACAGTGCCCTACGAGCAGTACTTC.

The V call is TRBV5-4, the J call TRBJ1-1; 7 nucleotides align to TRBD1. Germline CDR1 SGHNT, CDR2 YYREEE (reference sequence). V was clipped by 4 bases and J by 1 base; unmatched bases: 1. The CDR3 totals 13 residues. The CDR3 DNA reads TGTGCCAGCAGCCGGGACAGGAACACTGAAGCTTTCTTT. This translates into CASSRDRNTEAFF.

V gene TRBV7-8 combines with J gene TRBJ2-7, with 7 bases matching TRBD1. Losses at the gene ends were 2 bases for V and 2 bases for J; bases not matched to a gene: 12. The CDR3 sequence is 17 residues long. The germline V gene has CDR1 SGHVS and CDR2 FQNEAQ. The CDR3 coding sequence is TGTGCCAGCAGCTTAACAGGGGCGTGGGGTCAGACCTACGAGCAGTACTTC. Translation gives CASSLTGAWGQTYEQYF.

The V gene is TRBV5-4, the J gene TRBJ2-7; 8 bases are a match to TRBD2. The germline gives CDR1 SGHNT, CDR2 YYREEE (reference sequence). With V trimmed by 4 bases and J by 1 base, 7 bases remained unmatched. This CDR3 contains 15 residues. The CDR3 nucleotides are TGTGCCAGCAGCCACCAGCGGGAGTGGTCCTACGAGCAGTACTTC. Protein: CASSHQREWSYEQYF. Based on the CDR3 plus reference TRBV5-4 and TRBJ2-7, the full variable domain is ETGVTQSPTHLIKTRGQQVTLRCSSQSGHNTVSWYQQALGQGPQFIFQYYREEENGRGNFPPRFSGLQFPNYSSELNVNALELDDSALYLCASSHQREWSYEQYFGPGTRLTVT.

This sequence joins TRBV7-9 and TRBJ2-3, with 8 bases aligning to TRBD2. V trimming: 6 bases; J trimming: 0 bases; junction bases outside the gene matches: 5. CDR1 SEHNR and CDR2 FQNEAQ come from the germline V gene (reference sequence). CDR3 length equals 15 residues. The CDR3 spells CASSRSSGSTDTQYF. Written as DNA, the CDR3 is TGTGCCAGCAGTCGCTCTAGCGGGAGCACAGATACGCAGTATTTT.

The chain uses TRBV5-1 and TRBJ2-7; 10 nucleotides line up with TRBD2. This CDR3 is 14 amino acids long. CDR1 and CDR2 from the germline V gene are SGHRS and YFSETQ. V lost 5 bases, J lost 4 bases, and 6 bases stayed unmatched. The CDR3 DNA sequence: TGCGCCAGCAGGGGTACTAGCGGGACTTACGAGCAGTACTTC. Translated: CASRGTSGTYEQYF.

V usage is TRBV5-1 and J usage is TRBJ2-7; 7 nucleotides line up with TRBD1. Germline V gives CDR1 SGHRS, CDR2 YFSETQ. V was pared by 6 bases and J by 3 bases, with 6 bases of the junction left unmatched. This CDR3 comprises 13 residues. The CDR3 here is CASTRTGLYEQYF. The DNA of the CDR3 is TGCGCCAGCACCAGGACAGGTCTCTACGAGCAGTACTTC.

The rearrangement links TRBV10-3 to TRBJ2-7; TRBD1 aligns across 9 bases. J was trimmed by 4 bases and V by 6 bases; bases with no gene match: 4. This CDR3 region has 13 residues. Germline CDR1 is ENHRY and CDR2 is SYGVKD. The CDR3 loop reads CAISRGQGYEQYF. The CDR3 DNA is TGTGCCATCAGCAGGGGACAGGGATACGAGCAGTACTTC.

V is TRBV4-3 and J is TRBJ2-1; D unresolved. Trimming took off 0 bases at V and 10 bases at J, with 10 bases between the two ends. This CDR3 contains 13 residues. Germline CDR1 LGHNA, CDR2 YSLEER. CDR3 in amino acids: CASSQEGWEEQFF. For the CDR3, the DNA is TGCGCCAGCAGCCAAGAAGGGTGGGAAGAGCAGTTCTTC.

This chain joins TRBV19 and TRBJ2-1, with D perhaps matching TRBD1 or TRBD2 (5 bases each). CDR3 length equals 15 residues. V was shortened by 3 bases and J by 6 bases, with 15 bases between the two germline ends. Germline CDR1 and CDR2: LNHDA and SQIVND (reference sequence). In nucleotides, the CDR3 is TGTGCCAGTAGTATGTCCGGGACCCCGGCCAATGAGCAGTTCTTC. Its protein is CASSMSGTPANEQFF.